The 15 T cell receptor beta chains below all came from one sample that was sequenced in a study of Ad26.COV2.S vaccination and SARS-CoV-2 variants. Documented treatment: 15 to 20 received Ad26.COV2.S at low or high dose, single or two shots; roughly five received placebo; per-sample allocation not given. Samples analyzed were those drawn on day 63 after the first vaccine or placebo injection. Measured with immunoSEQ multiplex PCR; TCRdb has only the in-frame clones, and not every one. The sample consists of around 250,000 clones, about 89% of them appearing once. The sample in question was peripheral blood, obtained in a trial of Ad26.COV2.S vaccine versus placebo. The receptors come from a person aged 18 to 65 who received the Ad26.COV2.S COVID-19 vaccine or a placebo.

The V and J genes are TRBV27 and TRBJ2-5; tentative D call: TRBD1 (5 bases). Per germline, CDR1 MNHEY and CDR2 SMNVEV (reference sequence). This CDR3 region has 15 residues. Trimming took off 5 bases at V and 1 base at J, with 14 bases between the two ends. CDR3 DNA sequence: TGTGCCAGCAGTCCCCGACAGAGTTTCCAAGAGACCCAGTACTTC. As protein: CASSPRQSFQETQYF.

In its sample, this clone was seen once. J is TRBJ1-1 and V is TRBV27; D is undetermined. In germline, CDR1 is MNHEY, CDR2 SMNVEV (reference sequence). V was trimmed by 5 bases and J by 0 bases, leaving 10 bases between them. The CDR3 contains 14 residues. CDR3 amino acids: CASSPRAVNTEAFF. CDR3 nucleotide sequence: TGTGCCAGCAGTCCTCGGGCGGTGAACACTGAAGCTTTCTTT.

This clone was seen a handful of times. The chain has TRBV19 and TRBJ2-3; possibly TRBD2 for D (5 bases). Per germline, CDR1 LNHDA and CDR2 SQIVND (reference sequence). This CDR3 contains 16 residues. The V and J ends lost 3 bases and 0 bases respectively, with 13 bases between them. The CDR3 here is CASSILGARSTDTQYF. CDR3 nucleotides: TGTGCCAGTAGTATTTTGGGAGCCCGTAGCACAGATACGCAGTATTTT.

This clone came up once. The CDR3 nucleotides are TGTGCCAGTAGCCCCAGTGCCAGACTTGAAGCGGCTTTCTTT. Translated, it gives CASSPSARLEAAFF. The V gene is TRBV19, the J gene TRBJ1-1; no clear D gene. Germline CDR1 is LNHDA and CDR2 is SQIVND (reference sequence). This CDR3 has 14 residues. Trimming left V 6 bases short and J 11 bases short, with 22 bases between.

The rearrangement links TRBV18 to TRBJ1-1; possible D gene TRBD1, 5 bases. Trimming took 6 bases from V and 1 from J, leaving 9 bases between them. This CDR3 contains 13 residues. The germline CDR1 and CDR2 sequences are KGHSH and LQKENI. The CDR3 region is CASSQGPNTEAFF. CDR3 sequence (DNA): TGTGCCAGCTCCCAGGGCCCGAACACTGAAGCTTTCTTT.

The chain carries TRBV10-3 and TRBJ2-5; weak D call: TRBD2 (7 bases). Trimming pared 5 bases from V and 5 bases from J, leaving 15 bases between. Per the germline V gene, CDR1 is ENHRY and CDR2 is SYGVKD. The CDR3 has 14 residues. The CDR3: CAISSQGREETQYF. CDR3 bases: TGTGCCATCAGTAGTCAGGGGCGGGAGGAGACCCAGTACTTC.

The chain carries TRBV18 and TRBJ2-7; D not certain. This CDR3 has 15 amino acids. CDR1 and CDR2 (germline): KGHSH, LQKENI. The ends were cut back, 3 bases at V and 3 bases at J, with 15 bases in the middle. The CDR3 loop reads CASSPRQNSVYEQYF. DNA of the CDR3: TGTGCCAGCTCACCGCGGCAGAACAGCGTCTACGAGCAGTACTTC. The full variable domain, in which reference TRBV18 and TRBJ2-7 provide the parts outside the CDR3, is NAGVMQNPRHLVRRRGQEARLRCSPMKGHSHVYWYRQLPEEGLKFMVYLQKENIIDESGMPKERFSAEFPKEGPSILRIQQVVRGDSAAYFCASSPRQNSVYEQYFGPGTRLTVT.

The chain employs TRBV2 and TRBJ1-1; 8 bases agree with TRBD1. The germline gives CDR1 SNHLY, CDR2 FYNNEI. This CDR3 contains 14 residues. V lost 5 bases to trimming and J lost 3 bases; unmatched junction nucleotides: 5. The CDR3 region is CASSYRGGDTEAFF. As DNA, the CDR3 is TGTGCCAGCAGTTACAGGGGGGGGGACACTGAAGCTTTCTTT.

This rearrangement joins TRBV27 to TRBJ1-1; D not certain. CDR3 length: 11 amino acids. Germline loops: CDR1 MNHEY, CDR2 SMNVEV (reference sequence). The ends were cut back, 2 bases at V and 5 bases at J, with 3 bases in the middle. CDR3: CASSLGTEAFF. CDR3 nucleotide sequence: TGTGCCAGCAGTTTAGGTACTGAAGCTTTCTTT.

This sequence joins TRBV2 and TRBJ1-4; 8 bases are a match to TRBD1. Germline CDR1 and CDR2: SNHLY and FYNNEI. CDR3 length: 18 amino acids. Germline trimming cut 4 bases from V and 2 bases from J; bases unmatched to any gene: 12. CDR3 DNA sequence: TGTGCCAGCAGTGTCGTGGGGCTTCGGACAGGGACTAATGAAAAACTGTTTTTT. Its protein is CASSVVGLRTGTNEKLFF. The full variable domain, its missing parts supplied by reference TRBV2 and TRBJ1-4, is EPEVTQTPSHQVTQMGQEVILRCVPISNHLYFYWYRQILGQKVEFLVSFYNNEISEKSEIFDDQFSVERPDGSNFTLKIRSTKLEDSAMYFCASSVVGLRTGTNEKLFFGSGTQLSVL.

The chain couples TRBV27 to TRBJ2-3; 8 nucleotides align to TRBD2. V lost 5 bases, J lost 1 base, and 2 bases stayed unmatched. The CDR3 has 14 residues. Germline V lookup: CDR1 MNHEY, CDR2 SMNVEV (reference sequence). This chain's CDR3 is CASSSGRGTDTQYF. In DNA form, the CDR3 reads TGTGCCAGCAGTAGCGGGAGAGGCACAGATACGCAGTATTTT.

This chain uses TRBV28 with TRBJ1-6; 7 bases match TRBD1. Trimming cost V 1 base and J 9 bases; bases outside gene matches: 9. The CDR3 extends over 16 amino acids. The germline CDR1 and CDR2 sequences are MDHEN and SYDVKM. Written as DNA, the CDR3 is TGTGCCAGCAGTTTATTGGCACAGGGGCTGACTTCACCCCTCCACTTT. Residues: CASSLLAQGLTSPLHF.

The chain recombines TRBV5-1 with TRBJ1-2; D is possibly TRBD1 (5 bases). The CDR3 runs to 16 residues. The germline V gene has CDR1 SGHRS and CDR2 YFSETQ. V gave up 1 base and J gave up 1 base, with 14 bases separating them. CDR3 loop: CASSLHSQGDNYGYTF. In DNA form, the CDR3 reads TGCGCCAGCAGCTTGCATTCCCAGGGAGATAACTATGGCTACACCTTC. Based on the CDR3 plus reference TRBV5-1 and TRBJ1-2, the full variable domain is KAGVTQTPRYLIKTRGQQVTLSCSPISGHRSVSWYQQTPGQGLQFLFEYFSETQRNKGNFPGRFSGRQFSNSRSEMNVSTLELGDSALYLCASSLHSQGDNYGYTFGSGTRLTVV.

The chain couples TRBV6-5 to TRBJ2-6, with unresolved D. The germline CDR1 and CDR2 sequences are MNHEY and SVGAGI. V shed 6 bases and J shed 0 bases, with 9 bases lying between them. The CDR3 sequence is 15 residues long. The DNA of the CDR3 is TGTGCCAGCAGCACCCGTATCTCTGGGGCCAACGTCCTGACTTTC. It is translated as CASSTRISGANVLTF.

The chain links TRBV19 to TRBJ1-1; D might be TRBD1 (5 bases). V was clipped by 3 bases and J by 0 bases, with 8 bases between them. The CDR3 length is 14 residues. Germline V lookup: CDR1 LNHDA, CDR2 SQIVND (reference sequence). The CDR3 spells CASSIRDLNTEAFF. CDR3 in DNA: TGTGCCAGTAGTATTAGGGACTTGAACACTGAAGCTTTCTTT.